Following are 30 T cell receptor beta chains from one sample sequenced in a study of T cells in Graves' hyperthyroidism and ophthalmopathy. RNA transcripts were the template for amplifying TCR beta CDR3 regions. In the first-round RT-PCR of the TCR CDR3, the HTBI primer set was used. TCRdb re-derived calls from the multiplex PCR reads in MiXCR, one entry per CDR3 protein. The data contain about 590,000 distinct CDR3 sequences, roughly 14% of them singletons. What was sequenced was blood. These receptors came from a woman aged 25 to 39 with Graves' hyperthyroidism.

The sample holds many counts of this clonotype. V is TRBV29-1 and J is TRBJ2-5; weak D call: TRBD2 (5 bases). Germline V gives CDR1 SQVTM, CDR2 ANQGSEA. V was trimmed by 2 bases and J by 3 bases, leaving 7 bases between them. There are 12 residues in the CDR3. In DNA, the CDR3 is TGCAGCGTTGAACGGGAAGAAGAGACCCAGTACTTC. Residues: CSVEREEETQYF.

This clonotype has more than one count but fewer than ten. The genes are TRBV20-1 and TRBJ1-2; D is perhaps TRBD1 (5 bases). The CDR3 is made up of 12 amino acids. The germline V and J ends were trimmed by 7 bases and 13 bases, with 22 bases remaining between them. Germline values: CDR1 DFQATT, CDR2 SNEGSKA (reference sequence). The DNA of the CDR3 is TGCAGTGTTGGGGCGGCAGCTTTTTTAGTCACCTTC. This translates into CSVGAAAFLVTF.

The gene calls are TRBV29-1 and TRBJ1-1; 9 bases agree with TRBD1. Trimming at V came to 6 bases and at J to 1 base, leaving 3 bases not matched to a gene. There are 13 residues in the CDR3. The germline V gene has CDR1 SQVTM and CDR2 ANQGSEA. The CDR3 region is CSVGQGKNTEAFF. The CDR3 DNA is TGCAGCGTCGGACAGGGGAAGAACACTGAAGCTTTCTTT.

This clonotype was detected a few times. The genes are TRBV28 and TRBJ1-6; tentative D call: TRBD1 (5 bases). The CDR3 length is 14 residues. Germline CDR1 and CDR2: MDHEN and SYDVKM. The ends were cut back, 6 bases at V and 10 bases at J, with 16 bases in the middle. The DNA for the CDR3 is TGTGCCAGCAGCCCACTCGACAGCAACTCACCCCTCCACTTT. It is translated as CASSPLDSNSPLHF.

This clonotype has a count of ten or more. The chain carries TRBV5-1 and TRBJ1-1; D is undetermined. The CDR3 has 13 amino acids. With 1 base removed from V and 3 bases from J, the gap between germline ends came to 7 bases. Germline values: CDR1 SGHRS, CDR2 YFSETQ. DNA for the CDR3: TGCGCCAGCAGCTTGCACGGTGACACTGAAGCTTTCTTT. This gives the protein CASSLHGDTEAFF.

This clonotype was found a few times. This rearrangement joins TRBV5-1 to TRBJ1-6, with 7 bases identical to TRBD1. V lost 0 bases to trimming and J lost 8 bases; unmatched junction nucleotides: 2. The CDR3 has 14 residues. Germline CDR1 and CDR2: SGHRS and YFSETQ. The CDR3 loop is CASSLEGADSPLHF. The CDR3 nucleotides are TGCGCCAGCAGCTTGGAGGGGGCAGATTCACCCCTCCACTTT.

This clonotype occurred many times. The J gene is TRBJ2-1, the V gene TRBV10-3, with TRBD2 as a possible D gene (5 bases). CDR1 ENHRY and CDR2 SYGVKD come from the germline V gene. This CDR3 region has 16 residues. The V and J ends lost 0 bases and 6 bases respectively, with 15 bases between them. In DNA form, the CDR3 reads TGTGCCATCAGTGAGTCGGACTCTCCACGGGCCAATGAGCAGTTCTTC. This codes for CAISESDSPRANEQFF.

This clonotype has a count of ten or more. The CDR3 protein is CASSLVRGRITDTQYF. The CDR3 DNA is TGCGCCAGCAGCTTGGTGAGGGGACGGATTACAGATACGCAGTATTTT. The chain employs TRBV5-1 and TRBJ2-3; possibly TRBD1 or TRBD2 for D (5 bases each). Germline CDR1 SGHRS, CDR2 YFSETQ. This CDR3 has 16 residues. Between the trimmed V and J ends, which lost 0 bases and 3 bases, there was a span of 14 bases.

The chain links TRBV3-1 to TRBJ2-7; D is uncertain. The CDR3 extends over 13 amino acids. V gave up 4 bases and J gave up 6 bases, with 13 bases separating them. Germline V gene lookup returns CDR1 LGHDT and CDR2 YNNKEL (reference sequence). The CDR3 coding sequence is TGTGCCAGCAGCCGCCTCAAATCTAGCGAGCAGTACTTC. It specifies CASSRLKSSEQYF.

The sample holds a few counts of this clonotype. The V call is TRBV3-1, the J call TRBJ1-2, with a tentative D call TRBD1 (6 bases). CDR3 size: 15 residues. V was pared by 0 bases and J by 4 bases, with 12 bases between. CDR1 is LGHDT and CDR2 is YNNKEL in the germline V gene (reference sequence). The CDR3 region has the DNA TGTGCCAGCAGCCAAGATCTGAGGACAGTCTATGGCTACACCTTC. This translates into CASSQDLRTVYGYTF.

J is TRBJ2-4 and V is TRBV6-5; D may match TRBD1 or TRBD2 (5 bases each). Trimming removed 0 bases from V and 5 bases from J, with 17 bases in between. The CDR3 is made up of 17 amino acids. From germline, CDR1 is MNHEY and CDR2 SVGAGI. This CDR3 is CASSYSRGRAAQNIQYF. DNA of the CDR3: TGTGCCAGCAGTTACTCGAGGGGCAGGGCAGCTCAAAACATTCAGTACTTC.

This clonotype was detected ten times or more. J is TRBJ1-6 and V is TRBV12-3 or TRBV12-4, with a tentative D call TRBD1 (6 bases). The CDR3 extends over 15 amino acids. The ends were cut back, 4 bases at V and 10 bases at J, with 17 bases in the middle. CDR3: CASSSRGGIWSPLHF. In DNA, the CDR3 is TGTGCCAGCAGTTCCCGAGGGGGGATTTGGTCACCCCTCCACTTT.

In its sample, this clonotype was seen many times. This chain links TRBV28 with TRBJ2-7; D is perhaps TRBD1 (6 bases). The CDR3 extends over 14 amino acids. The germline CDR1 and CDR2 sequences are MDHEN and SYDVKM. V shed 5 bases and J shed 3 bases, with 14 bases lying between them. This CDR3 is CASSNSGTNYEQYF. CDR3 nucleotide sequence: TGTGCCAGCAGTAACTCCGGGACAAACTACGAGCAGTACTTC.

A few counts support this clonotype. V and J are TRBV20-1 and TRBJ2-7; D is unclear. Between the trimmed V and J ends, which lost 2 bases and 2 bases, there was a span of 13 bases. This CDR3 has 14 residues. Germline V gene data show CDR1 as DFQATT and CDR2 as SNEGSKA (reference sequence). CDR3 protein: CSARTWTVPYEQYF. CDR3 nucleotides: TGCAGTGCTAGAACCTGGACGGTCCCCTACGAGCAGTACTTC.

This clonotype has more than one count but fewer than ten. In nucleotides, the CDR3 is TGCAGTGCTAGTCGTCCGGGACACTTCAATTCACCCCTCCACTTT. Protein sequence: CSASRPGHFNSPLHF. The V and J genes are TRBV20-1 and TRBJ1-6; possible D gene TRBD1, 6 bases. This CDR3 region has 15 residues. The V and J ends lost 3 bases and 7 bases respectively, with 16 bases between them. Germline V lookup: CDR1 DFQATT, CDR2 SNEGSKA (reference sequence).

The table lists this clonotype with many counts. This sequence joins TRBV15 and TRBJ2-7; 12 bases agree with TRBD2. J was trimmed by 4 bases and V by 2 bases; bases with no gene match: 9. There are 17 residues in the CDR3. Looked up from germline, CDR1 is LNHNV and CDR2 is YYDKDF (reference sequence). The CDR3 nucleotides read TGTGCCACCAGCAGATCCTACCTAGCGGGAGGGCCGTACGAGCAGTACTTC. Translating gives CATSRSYLAGGPYEQYF.

Many counts were recorded for this clonotype. V gene TRBV2 combines with J gene TRBJ2-1; D is possibly TRBD1 (8 bases). Germline CDR1 SNHLY, CDR2 FYNNEI. Trimming shortened V by 8 bases and J by 7 bases, and 18 bases separated the two germline ends. CDR3 length equals 14 residues. CDR3 nucleotide sequence: TGTGCCAGCGCTGGGGAACAGGGGGGGAATGAGCAGTTCTTC. It specifies CASAGEQGGNEQFF.

This clonotype was counted ten times or more. In DNA form, the CDR3 reads TGTGCCAGCAGCTTGACACTTTACTACGAGCAGTACTTC. Encoded protein: CASSLTLYYEQYF. V usage is TRBV7-8 and J usage is TRBJ2-7; D gene unclear. Per the germline V gene, CDR1 is SGHVS and CDR2 is FQNEAQ. The CDR3 sequence is 13 residues long. The V gene lost 3 bases and the J gene lost 3 bases, with 9 bases spanning the gap.

The chain employs TRBV27 and TRBJ2-3; D may be TRBD1 (6 bases). The CDR3 totals 16 residues. The V gene lost 4 bases and the J gene lost 6 bases, with 20 bases spanning the gap. In germline, CDR1 is MNHEY, CDR2 SMNVEV (reference sequence). The CDR3 DNA follows: TGTGCCAGCAGTTCGACCGGGACACCACCAAGGGATACGCAGTATTTT. Amino acids: CASSSTGTPPRDTQYF.

The chain has TRBV12-3 or TRBV12-4 and TRBJ2-3; TRBD1 aligns across 9 bases. V lost 1 base to trimming and J lost 8 bases; unmatched junction nucleotides: 7. The CDR3 covers 15 residues. CDR3 nucleotide sequence: TGTGCCAGCAGTTTAGGGGGGGGACAGGGCGTTACGCAGTATTTT. It codes for CASSLGGGQGVTQYF.

The sample holds many counts of this clonotype. J is TRBJ2-1 and V is TRBV14, with D tentatively TRBD1 or TRBD2 (5 bases each). This CDR3 is 15 amino acids long. Trimming left V 1 base short and J 9 bases short, with 16 bases between. Germline values: CDR1 SGHDN, CDR2 FVKESK. In DNA, the CDR3 is TGTGCCAGCAGCCAAGTCGCTCGGGAAGGGGCTGAGCAGTTCTTC. Protein: CASSQVAREGAEQFF.

This clonotype turned up a few times. The CDR3 bases are TGCAGTGCTAGAGATCTACAAGGTGGGAACACTGAAGCTTTCTTT. This sequence encodes CSARDLQGGNTEAFF. The V call is TRBV20-1, the J call TRBJ1-1, with D uncertain. The germline V gene encodes CDR1 DFQATT and CDR2 SNEGSKA (reference sequence). The CDR3 is 15 amino acids. V dropped 0 bases and J dropped 1 base, with 12 bases sitting between them.

This clonotype has at least ten counts. CDR3 coding DNA: TGTGCCAGCAGCTTTCGGAGCTCCTACAATGAGCAGTTCTTC. This translates into CASSFRSSYNEQFF. The chain links TRBV11-3 to TRBJ2-1; D is undetermined. There are 14 residues in the CDR3. Germline V gene data show CDR1 as SGHNT and CDR2 as YENEEA. V was trimmed by 3 bases and J by 0 bases, leaving 6 bases between them.

The chain links TRBV4-3 to TRBJ1-4; 7 bases fit TRBD1. V shed 4 bases, J shed 7 bases, and the junction held 9 bases outside the gene matches. Germline CDR1 LGHNA, CDR2 YSLEER. The CDR3 length is 15 residues. The CDR3 spells CASSRLGGASEKLFF. Here the CDR3 DNA reads TGCGCCAGCAGCCGCTTAGGGGGCGCAAGTGAAAAACTGTTTTTT.

The table lists this clonotype with many counts. The genes are TRBV5-1 and TRBJ2-7, with D possibly TRBD1 on 5 matching bases. Germline CDR1 and CDR2: SGHRS and YFSETQ. V gave up 5 bases and J gave up 3 bases, with 9 bases separating them. CDR3 length equals 12 residues. CDR3 protein: CASRDNYYEQYF. CDR3 in DNA: TGCGCCAGCAGGGACAACTACTACGAGCAGTACTTC.

The table lists this clonotype with many counts. The chain carries TRBV3-1 and TRBJ1-5; D not resolved. Trimming pared 0 bases from V and 3 bases from J, leaving 12 bases between. This CDR3 is 16 amino acids long. Germline V gives CDR1 LGHDT, CDR2 YNNKEL (reference sequence). The CDR3 DNA follows: TGTGCCAGCAGCCAAGATTCCCGGACGGACAATCAGCCCCAGCATTTT. Amino acid sequence: CASSQDSRTDNQPQHF.

In this sample, this clonotype turned up a few times. J is TRBJ1-5 and V is TRBV20-1, with 11 bases matching TRBD1. Losses at the gene ends were 1 base for V and 6 bases for J; bases not matched to a gene: 2. This CDR3 is built from 14 residues. The germline V gene has CDR1 DFQATT and CDR2 SNEGSKA (reference sequence). The CDR3 sequence is CSARGTGGFQPQHF. Written as DNA, the CDR3 is TGCAGTGCTAGAGGGACAGGGGGCTTTCAGCCCCAGCATTTT.

This clonotype has at least ten counts. J is TRBJ2-5 and V is TRBV30, with no clear D. V was pared by 2 bases and J by 5 bases, with 3 bases between. The CDR3 covers 10 residues. The germline V gene encodes CDR1 GTSNPN and CDR2 SVGIG (reference sequence). CDR3 nucleotides: TGTGCCTGGAGTCGGGAGACCCAGTACTTC. Protein product: CAWSRETQYF.

The sample holds many counts of this clonotype. This chain uses TRBV28 with TRBJ1-1; maybe TRBD1 (5 bases). The germline V gene encodes CDR1 MDHEN and CDR2 SYDVKM. The CDR3 consists of 14 residues. Between the trimmed V and J ends, which lost 9 bases and 6 bases, there was a span of 20 bases. The CDR3 reads CASGLSGLGSEAFF. Written as DNA, the CDR3 is TGTGCCAGTGGATTGTCGGGGCTTGGGTCTGAAGCTTTCTTT. Together with reference TRBV28 and TRBJ1-1, the CDR3 gives the full variable domain: DVKVTQSSRYLVKRTGEKVFLECVQDMDHENMFWYRQDPGLGLRLIYFSYDVKMKEKGDIPEGYSVSREKKERFSLILESASTNQTSMYLCASGLSGLGSEAFFGQGTRLTVV.

This clonotype has at least ten counts. The chain has TRBV28 and TRBJ2-4, with TRBD2 matching 11 bases. Germline V gives CDR1 MDHEN, CDR2 SYDVKM. The CDR3 sequence is 16 residues long. Trimming removed 5 bases from V and 9 bases from J; junction bases left unmatched: 12. The CDR3 reads CASSPLELAGVGIQYF. The CDR3 DNA sequence: TGTGCCAGCAGTCCACTGGAACTAGCGGGAGTTGGCATTCAGTACTTC.